Below are 5 T cell receptor beta chains sequenced from a single sample in a study of post-analysis software for immune sequencing data. Study-level points and caveats: Patients had higher frequencies than controls of roughly five TRBV segments, including TRBV5-6, TRBV5-1 and TRBV20-1.

Presence of unique molecular identifiers characterized the TCR beta cDNA libraries. MiXCR, run by TCRdb on the PCR reads, gives a single entry per CDR3 protein. In the table there are about 770,000 distinct CDR3 sequences, under 60% of which are singletons. These receptors have no known antigen. The sample consisted of blood. Every receptor here comes from a girl aged 5-17 years with multiple sclerosis.

CDR3 bases: TGTGCCAGCAGTTTATTAAGGGGGACAGGGGACTCCTACGAGCAGTACTTC. It specifies CASSLLRGTGDSYEQYF. V is TRBV27 and J is TRBJ2-4; 10 bases align to TRBD1. Matching the DNA end better, TRBJ2-7 makes the J call doubtful. The germline gives CDR1 MNHEY, CDR2 SMNVEV (reference sequence). This CDR3 is built from 17 residues.

The V and J genes are TRBV15 and TRBJ2-1; TRBD2 matches 8 bases. Germline V gene data show CDR1 as LNHNV and CDR2 as YYDKDF (reference sequence). The CDR3 is 16 residues long. Germline trimming cut 1 base from V and 7 bases from J; bases unmatched to any gene: 9. The CDR3 nucleotides are TGTGCCACCAGCAGAGTTAGCGGGATTCCTGGGAATGAGCAGTTCTTC. It encodes CATSRVSGIPGNEQFF.

CDR3 DNA sequence: TGTGCCAGCAGCCATCCGACTAGCGGGAGTAAGAACGAGCAGTACTTC. As protein: CASSHPTSGSKNEQYF. This sequence joins TRBV7-6 and TRBJ2-7; 12 bases line up with TRBD2. Germline loops: CDR1 SGHVS, CDR2 FNYEAQ. CDR3 length equals 16 residues. V was clipped by 5 bases and J by 5 bases; unmatched bases: 10. The full variable domain, completed using reference TRBV7-6 and TRBJ2-7, is GAGVSQSPRYKVTKRGQDVALRCDPISGHVSLYWYRQALGQGPEFLTYFNYEAQQDKSGLPNDRFSAERPEGSISTLTIQRTEQRDSAMYRCASSHPTSGSKNEQYFGPGTRLTVT.

The chain carries TRBV15 and TRBJ2-4; 8 bases match TRBD1. The J call may be faulty, since TRBJ2-7 better matches the DNA end. The CDR3 runs 19 residues. Germline CDR1 reads LNHNV; CDR2 reads YYDKDF (reference sequence). The CDR3 sequence is CATSRDVIGRGHYNGEQYF. CDR3 bases: TGTGCCACCAGCAGAGATGTCATCGGCAGGGGGCATTATAACGGCGAGCAGTACTTC.

The genes are TRBV12-3 or TRBV12-4 and TRBJ2-7; the match to TRBD1 covers 8 bases. The trim removed 4 bases at V and 3 bases at J, leaving 5 bases unmatched. The CDR3 length is 14 residues. In DNA form, the CDR3 reads TGTGCCAGCAGTTCCCGACAGGGGATCTACGAGCAGTACTTC. Translated, it gives CASSSRQGIYEQYF.